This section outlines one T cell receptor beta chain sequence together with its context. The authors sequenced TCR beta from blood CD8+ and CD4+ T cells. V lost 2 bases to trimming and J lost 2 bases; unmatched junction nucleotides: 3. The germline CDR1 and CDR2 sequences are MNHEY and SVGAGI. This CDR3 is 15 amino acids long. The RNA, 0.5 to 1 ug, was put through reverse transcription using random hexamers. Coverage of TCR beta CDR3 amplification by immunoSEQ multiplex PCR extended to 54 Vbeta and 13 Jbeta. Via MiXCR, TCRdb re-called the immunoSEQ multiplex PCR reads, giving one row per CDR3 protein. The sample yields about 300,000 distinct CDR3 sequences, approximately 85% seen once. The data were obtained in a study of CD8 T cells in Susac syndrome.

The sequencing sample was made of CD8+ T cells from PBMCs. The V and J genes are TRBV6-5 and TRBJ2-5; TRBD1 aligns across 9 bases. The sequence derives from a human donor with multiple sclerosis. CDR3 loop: CASSYRGQGQETQYF. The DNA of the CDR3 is TGTGCCAGCAGTTACCGGGGACAGGGACAAGAGACCCAGTACTTC.